This T cell receptor (beta chain) was sequenced in a study of cytomegalovirus exposure and HLA in healthy donors (dated by TCRdb to about 2017). At the level of the whole study: According to an earlier analysis of several hundred of the donors, roughly 180 million T cells yielded approximately 120 million unique TCR beta sequences and about 300 Gb of sequence data. Four to six DR-DQ haplotypes were handled as single units for association and clustering, since linkage in the cohort was strong. An earlier analysis of fewer than 700 of the donors applied high-throughput TCR beta sequencing to assess whether each TCR beta V gene segment acted as functional or pseudogenic. Donor age, sex, ethnicity and CMV serostatus were collected together with the repertoire data. An early release that covered several hundred HLA-typed donors contained about 300 gigabases of sequencing data and 85 million to 100 million unique TCR sequences. The study profiled the T cell repertoires of 500 to 800 subjects by immunosequencing and related them to cytomegalovirus serostatus. The study aimed to test whether cataloging public T cell receptors could reveal signatures of past pathogen exposure. All discovery cohort repertoires had been generated on a single sequencing platform. The number of donors typed differed by locus, with about 629-630 for A, B, C, DRB1 and DQB1, roughly 550 for DQA1, 600 to 610 for DPA1, and approximately 470 for DPB1. To predict cytomegalovirus infection status, the study brought together high-throughput TCR immunosequencing, statistical association of individual TCRs with disease status, and machine learning. In a later analysis, previously published TCR beta repertoires from roughly 710 donors were re-analyzed and high-resolution HLA genotyping was added so that TCR occurrence patterns could be studied. Class I and class II HLA loci were covered by the typing at four-digit resolution. In addition to the first cohort of roughly 700 subjects, a separate validation cohort of around 110 different subjects was used. Among the roughly 400 genotyped donors, 75% to 90% belonged to the genetic ancestry cluster associated with self-reported Caucasian donors. A later genetic analysis took genome-wide SNP genotypes for about 55% of the 666 donors and used that subset as a discovery cohort. The later analysis used no new phenotypic data to find candidate immune exposures, relying instead on TCR beta sequences and their occurrence across donors. On average, about 240,000 unique TCR beta nucleotide sequences were sequenced per donor among a few hundred genotyped donors of the cohort, with 15% to 20% of those sequences being non-productive.

The CDR3, from cysteine to phenylalanine, totals 16 residues. Of all the DNA, just the CDR3 is kept, 48 bases in frame from base 1. The germline V gene supplies CDR1 SNHLY and CDR2 FYNNEI. V was cut back by 2 bases and J by 2 bases, leaving a gap of 16 bases between them. Library prep was done by the immunoSEQ multiplex PCR assay. For the multiplex PCR, a mixture combining 60 forward primers for TCR Vbeta segments and 13 reverse primers for TCR Jbeta segments was used. The CDR3 region of rearranged TCR beta genes was amplified from genomic DNA with a multiplex PCR assay. The Illumina HiSeq System was used to sequence the amplified TCR beta libraries as 87-base-pair reads. As for how the authors treated the data: A later analysis counted 65 million to 90 million unique TCR beta chains across the 666 repertoires, and 9 million to 14 million of these chains were shared by at least two donors. A nearest-neighbor algorithm error-corrected the raw reads and collapsed the reads into unique sequences, merging closely related sequences to remove PCR and sequencing errors. Alignment of CDR3 sequences to IMGT reference sequences was used to assign V, D and J gene segments. For a sequence to be retained, a match of at least six nucleotides to both a V gene segment and a J gene segment was required. Rearrangements were called productive when the CDR3 lacked stop codons and stayed in frame with V and J; all others were non-productive. Following IMGT convention, CDR3 was defined as the stretch from the second conserved V-encoded cysteine up to the conserved J-encoded phenylalanine. The earlier analysis of 550 to 650 of the donors excluded any sequence lacking an unambiguous match to a single V gene segment. An earlier analysis of just under 600 of the donors called V segments functional above 56.7% productive rearrangements and segregating when the between-donor standard deviation exceeded 5%. A statistical classification framework was built to diagnose cytomegalovirus status from the catalog of TCR beta chain sequences. In a later analysis, V and J genes were assigned by comparing TCR nucleotide sequences against IMGT/GENE-DB human TR gene sequences. Using the TCRdist pipeline, a later analysis assigned CDR3 sequences along with most-parsimonious VDJ recombination scenarios. In a later analysis, each TCR beta chain was defined by its CDR3 amino acid sequence together with its V-gene family, and reads lacking a unique V-gene family were excluded. A later analysis removed 592 highly shared, low-generation-probability nucleotide sequences to deal with suspected cross-contamination and a sequencing artifact. A later analysis calculated a clonal expansion index for each public chain from normalized within-repertoire ranks of inferred template counts. In a later analysis, generation probabilities were computed with a VDJ recombination model fitted to out-of-frame rearrangements, and the resulting probabilities were checked against IGoR. In a later analysis, TCR-TCR, TCR-HLA and TCR-CMV co-occurrence was scored with hypergeometric tests, and a repertoire-size bias correction was applied to TCR pairs. A later analysis estimated false discovery rates by permuting HLA or CMV assignments 20 times. In a later analysis, co-occurring TCRs were grouped with DBSCAN, and TCRdist sequence similarity was added when clustering was performed within HLA-allele-positive subsets. Co-occurrence clustering excluded repertoires with fewer than 30,000 or more than 120,000 public chains, plus five with anomalous nucleotide sharing. As stored in TCRdb, this immuneACCESS dataset retains in-frame rearrangements with V and J assigned. A fraction of the clones does not appear; measured against another copy, unresolved V genes explain less than half of the discrepancy, and the remainder lacks a known reason. The D gene and trimming were derived from the DNA, and the V and J assignments and clone size from that table. Present in this sample are about 130,000 clones, 81% of which were seen just once. Less than 6.5% of the sample lies in the top ten.

The cohort was made up of several hundred healthy bone marrow donors. At the time of sampling, every cohort member was nominally healthy, though immune exposures that went unrecorded were likely present. The donor tested CMV seropositive, placing the donor among the 289 seropositive members of the cohort. Each donor provided a peripheral blood sample, and peripheral blood mononuclear cells were used for TCR beta sequencing. Genomic DNA extraction from the blood cell samples was performed with the Qiagen DNeasy Blood Extraction Kit. General study outcomes and caveats: Most TCR sequences were observed very rarely across donors, whereas some public TCRs were present in many individuals. The study listed 164 TCR beta chains as associated with cytomegalovirus. Linkage disequilibrium might explain the correlated functional status among segregating V segments, but an unknown experimental factor could not be ruled out. In a later analysis, HLA-associated TCR beta chains were found to be more clonally expanded and to have lower generation probabilities than equally common non-associated chains. In a later genetic analysis, a missense DCLRE1C variant was associated with V-gene and J-gene trimming of TCR beta chains, and the association was replicated in an independent cohort. According to a later analysis, parvovirus B19, influenza, CMV and Epstein-Barr virus appeared linked to several top co-occurrence clusters. According to a later analysis, most CMV-associated TCR beta chains appeared to be HLA-restricted, and the HLA associations seemed to be driven largely by CMV exposure. Broadly in line with IMGT annotations, most TCR beta V segments showed up in productive rearrangements about 90% or about 30% of the time in an earlier analysis of 587 of the donors. Presence/absence analyses assumed roughly uniform sequencing depth across donors, an assumption that may not hold. The authors suggested that the approach could potentially be extended to other disease states and immunological phenotypes. Because HLA typing was missing for some donors at each locus, association tests included only the typed subset. Because counts were too low, approximately 15 rarely observed V segments, including chromosome 9 orphons, were excluded from the earlier analysis of under 650 of the donors. When HLA alleles, especially DR and DQ, strongly co-occurred, attributing TCR associations to individual alleles was difficult. In a later analysis, TCR association rates were found to vary across HLA loci, with the most associated TCRs seen for DRB1 alleles and the fewest for HLA-C alleles. In this cohort, only TCR beta chains were sequenced, and detectable features were limited by the absence of alpha or paired-chain data. A further reported finding was that TCR beta sequences accurately predicted the HLA-A and HLA-B alleles for most subjects in the first cohort. In a later analysis, 15,000 to 20,000 TCR beta sequences were associated with specific HLA alleles at a false discovery rate of 0.05. For the cohort, immune exposure information was limited to CMV serostatus. In both the original and validation cohorts, the classifier was reported to diagnose cytomegalovirus status with high specificity and sensitivity. The sequencing pipeline was judged likely to have produced a cluster of highly shared sequence variants as a technical artifact. In vitro tests confirmed that three of the cytomegalovirus-associated TCR beta chains recognize cytomegalovirus antigens. Because the 87-base-pair reads could not distinguish some IMGT-functional V segments, including TRBV6-2 and TRBV6-3, those segments were excluded. In a later genetic analysis, fewer N-insertions in productive TCRs were reported among donors in an Asian-associated ancestry cluster than the roughly 700-donor mean.

For this clone: The antigen it binds to is not known. No base quality information exists; no much larger clone differs at one position.

This TCR was sampled from a woman between 40 and 55 years old in good health and CMV-seropositive. The chain is made from TRBV2 and TRBJ2-7; the D gene is possibly TRBD2, with 6 bases matching. Sequencing was done on a sample of PBMCs. CDR3 reads: CASSEPGTRSAYEQYF. In nucleotide form, the sequence is TGTGCCAGCAGTGAACCCGGGACTCGATCAGCCTACGAGCAGTACTTC.